This T cell receptor (beta chain) was captured by sequencing in a study of T cell responses to AZD1222 COVID-19 vaccine. Study-wide results and caveats: The donor group comprised mostly white British people and more females; the analysis possibly underestimated clonal diversity.

V was pared by 5 bases and J by 1 base, with 9 bases between. Germline assignment: CDR1 KGHDR and CDR2 SFDVKD. The CDR3 extends over 14 amino acids. Clones were read by immunoSEQ multiplex PCR, and TCRdb kept only the in-frame ones, dropping some. The top ten hold about 2.9% of the sample, which has roughly 95,000 clones, approximately 88% seen once. A remark on this clone: Its specificity is not known.

This chain connects TRBV24-1 to TRBJ2-3, with a tentative D call TRBD2 (6 bases). The sequencing used peripheral blood, collected on day 0 of AZD1222 vaccination. The TCR originated in an adult in good health. CDR3 in amino acids: CATSAGGGTDTQYF. The CDR3 DNA is TGTGCCACCAGTGCCGGGGGAGGCACAGATACGCAGTATTTT.